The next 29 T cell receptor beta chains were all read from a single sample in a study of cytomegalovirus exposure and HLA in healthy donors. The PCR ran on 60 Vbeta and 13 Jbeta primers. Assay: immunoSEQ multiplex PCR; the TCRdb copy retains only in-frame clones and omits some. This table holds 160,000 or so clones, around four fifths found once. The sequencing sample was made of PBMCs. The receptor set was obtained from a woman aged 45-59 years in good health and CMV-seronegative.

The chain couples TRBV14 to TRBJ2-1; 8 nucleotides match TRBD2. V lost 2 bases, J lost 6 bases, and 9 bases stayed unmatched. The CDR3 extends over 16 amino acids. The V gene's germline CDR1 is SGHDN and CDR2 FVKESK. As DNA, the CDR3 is TGTGCCAGCAGCCAAATGAGCGGGGGCCCCTCCAATGAGCAGTTCTTC. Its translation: CASSQMSGGPSNEQFF. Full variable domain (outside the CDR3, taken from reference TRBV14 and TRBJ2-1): EAGVTQFPSHSVIEKGQTVTLRCDPISGHDNLYWYRRVMGKEIKFLLHFVKESKQDESGMPNNRFLAERTGGTYSTLKVQPAELEDSGVYFCASSQMSGGPSNEQFFGPGTRLTVL.

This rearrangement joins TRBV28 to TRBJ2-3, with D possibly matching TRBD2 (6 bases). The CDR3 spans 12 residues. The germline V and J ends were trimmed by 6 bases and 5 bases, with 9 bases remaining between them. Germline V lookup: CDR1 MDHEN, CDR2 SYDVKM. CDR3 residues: CASRGAGDTQYF. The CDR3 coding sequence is TGTGCCAGCAGGGGAGCGGGAGATACGCAGTATTTT.

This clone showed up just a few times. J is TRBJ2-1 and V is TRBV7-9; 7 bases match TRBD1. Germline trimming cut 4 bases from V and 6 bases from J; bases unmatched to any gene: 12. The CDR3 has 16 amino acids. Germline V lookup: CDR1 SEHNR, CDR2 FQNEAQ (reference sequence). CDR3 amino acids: CASSSIQGDRANEQFF. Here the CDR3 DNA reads TGTGCCAGCAGCTCGATTCAGGGGGATCGGGCCAATGAGCAGTTCTTC.

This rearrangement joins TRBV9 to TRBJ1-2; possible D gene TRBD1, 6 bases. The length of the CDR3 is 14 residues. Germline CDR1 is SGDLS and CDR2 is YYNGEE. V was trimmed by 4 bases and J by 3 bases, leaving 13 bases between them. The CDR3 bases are TGTGCCAGCAGCCTTGGGGGGGGCGACTATGGCTACACCTTC. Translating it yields CASSLGGGDYGYTF.

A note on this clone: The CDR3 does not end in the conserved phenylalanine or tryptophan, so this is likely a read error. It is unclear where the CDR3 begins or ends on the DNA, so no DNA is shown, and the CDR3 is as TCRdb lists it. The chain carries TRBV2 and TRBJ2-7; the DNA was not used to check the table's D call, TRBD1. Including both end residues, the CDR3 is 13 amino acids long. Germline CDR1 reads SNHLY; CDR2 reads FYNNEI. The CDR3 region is CASSEAHGTGGTL.

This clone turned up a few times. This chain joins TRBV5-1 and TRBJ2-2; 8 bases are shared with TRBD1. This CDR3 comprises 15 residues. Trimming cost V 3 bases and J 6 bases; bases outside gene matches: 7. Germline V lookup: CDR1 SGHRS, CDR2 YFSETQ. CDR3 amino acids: CASSYSTGVAGELFF. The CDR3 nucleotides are TGCGCCAGCAGCTATTCGACAGGGGTGGCCGGGGAGCTGTTTTTT.

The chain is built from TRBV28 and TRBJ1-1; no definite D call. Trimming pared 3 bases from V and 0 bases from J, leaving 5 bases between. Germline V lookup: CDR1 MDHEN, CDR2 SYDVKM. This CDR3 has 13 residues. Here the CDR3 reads CASSFGLNTEAFF. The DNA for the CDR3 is TGTGCCAGCAGTTTTGGGCTGAACACTGAAGCTTTCTTT.

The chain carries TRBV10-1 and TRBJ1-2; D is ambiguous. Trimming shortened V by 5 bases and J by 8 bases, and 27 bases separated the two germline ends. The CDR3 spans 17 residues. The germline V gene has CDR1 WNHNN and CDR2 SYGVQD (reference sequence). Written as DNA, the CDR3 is TGCGCCAGCAGTCCGGAGTTCCCTTATTCGAGCGTTGGGGGCTACACCTTC. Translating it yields CASSPEFPYSSVGGYTF.

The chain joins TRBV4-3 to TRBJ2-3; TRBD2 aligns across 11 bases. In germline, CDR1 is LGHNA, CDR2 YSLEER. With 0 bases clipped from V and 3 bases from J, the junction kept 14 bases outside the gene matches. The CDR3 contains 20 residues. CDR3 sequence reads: CASSQDITSGGPTSTDTQYF. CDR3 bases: TGCGCCAGCAGCCAAGATATCACTAGCGGGGGCCCTACTTCTACAGATACGCAGTATTTT.

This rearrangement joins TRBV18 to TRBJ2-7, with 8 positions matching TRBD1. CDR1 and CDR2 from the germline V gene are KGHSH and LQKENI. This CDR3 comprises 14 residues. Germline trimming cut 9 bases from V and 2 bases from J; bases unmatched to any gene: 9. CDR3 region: CASYGQGQAYEQYF. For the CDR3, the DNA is TGTGCCAGTTACGGACAGGGCCAAGCCTACGAGCAGTACTTC. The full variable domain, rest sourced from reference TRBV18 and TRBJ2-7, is NAGVMQNPRHLVRRRGQEARLRCSPMKGHSHVYWYRQLPEEGLKFMVYLQKENIIDESGMPKERFSAEFPKEGPSILRIQQVVRGDSAAYFCASYGQGQAYEQYFGPGTRLTVT.

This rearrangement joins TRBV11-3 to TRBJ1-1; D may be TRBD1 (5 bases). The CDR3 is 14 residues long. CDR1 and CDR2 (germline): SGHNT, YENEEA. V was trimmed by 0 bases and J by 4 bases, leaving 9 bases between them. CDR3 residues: CASSLERGSTEAFF. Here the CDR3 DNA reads TGTGCCAGCAGCTTAGAACGGGGGTCCACTGAAGCTTTCTTT.

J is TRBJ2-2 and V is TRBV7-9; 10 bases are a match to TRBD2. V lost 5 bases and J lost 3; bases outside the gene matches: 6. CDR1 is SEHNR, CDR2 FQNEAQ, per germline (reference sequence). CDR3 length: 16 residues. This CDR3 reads CASSRAGGPHTGELFF. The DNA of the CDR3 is TGTGCCAGCAGCCGAGCGGGGGGGCCGCACACCGGGGAGCTGTTTTTT. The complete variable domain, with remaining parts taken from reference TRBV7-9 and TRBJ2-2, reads DTGVSQNPRHKITKRGQNVTFRCDPISEHNRLYWYRQTLGQGPEFLTYFQNEAQLEKSRLLSDRFSAERPKGSFSTLEIQRTEQGDSAMYLCASSRAGGPHTGELFFGEGSRLTVL.

CDR3 region: CASLRTSHGAGANEKLFF. The DNA for the CDR3 is TGTGCCAGCCTCCGAACAAGTCACGGCGCGGGGGCTAATGAAAAACTGTTTTTT. V usage is TRBV27 and J usage is TRBJ1-4; TRBD1 is a possible D gene (5 bases). The CDR3 length is 18 residues. V lost 8 bases to trimming and J lost 3 bases, with 25 bases between them. Germline V CDR1 and CDR2: MNHEY, SMNVEV (reference sequence).

CDR3 residues: CASSTTGTLGEKLFF. The CDR3 DNA follows: TGTGCCAGCAGCACAACAGGGACATTGGGTGAAAAACTGTTTTTT. The V gene is TRBV9, the J gene TRBJ1-4; a weak D match, TRBD1 (6 bases). Trimming pared 4 bases from V and 7 bases from J, leaving 17 bases between. There are 15 residues in the CDR3. CDR1 SGDLS and CDR2 YYNGEE come from the germline V gene.

The CDR3 DNA reads as TGCGCCAGCAGCCAAGCGGGGGCCTACAATGAGCAGTTCTTC. It yields the protein CASSQAGAYNEQFF. V gene TRBV4-3 combines with J gene TRBJ2-1; possibly TRBD2 for D (6 bases). V gave up 1 base and J gave up 2 bases, with 6 bases separating them. The CDR3 runs 14 residues. The germline V gene encodes CDR1 LGHNA and CDR2 YSLEER.

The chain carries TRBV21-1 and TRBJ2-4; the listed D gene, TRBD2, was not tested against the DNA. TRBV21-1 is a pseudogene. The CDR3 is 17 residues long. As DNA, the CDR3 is TGTGCCAGCAGCAACATATGGGCCGGAGGGTACAAAAACATTCAGTACTTC. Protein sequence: CASSNIWAGGYKNIQYF.

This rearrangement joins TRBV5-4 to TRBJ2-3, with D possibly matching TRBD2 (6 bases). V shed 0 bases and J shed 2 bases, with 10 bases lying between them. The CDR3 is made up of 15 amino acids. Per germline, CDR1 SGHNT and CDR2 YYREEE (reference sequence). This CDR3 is CASSLARGTTDTQYF. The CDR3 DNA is TGTGCCAGCAGCTTGGCTCGGGGGACCACAGATACGCAGTATTTT.

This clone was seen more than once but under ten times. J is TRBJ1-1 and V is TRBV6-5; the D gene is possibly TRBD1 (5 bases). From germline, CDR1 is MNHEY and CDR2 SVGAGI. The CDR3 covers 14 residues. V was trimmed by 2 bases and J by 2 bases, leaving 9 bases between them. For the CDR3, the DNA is TGTGCCAGCAGTTACGTGGACACTAACACTGAAGCTTTCTTT. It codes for CASSYVDTNTEAFF.

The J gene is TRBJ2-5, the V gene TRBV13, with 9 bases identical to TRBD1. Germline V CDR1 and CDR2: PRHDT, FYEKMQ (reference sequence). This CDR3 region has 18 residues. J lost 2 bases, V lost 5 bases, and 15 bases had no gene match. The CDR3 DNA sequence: TGTGCCAGCAGCCCTGGACAGGGGCATGGGTCACGGCAAGAGACCCAGTACTTC. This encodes CASSPGQGHGSRQETQYF.

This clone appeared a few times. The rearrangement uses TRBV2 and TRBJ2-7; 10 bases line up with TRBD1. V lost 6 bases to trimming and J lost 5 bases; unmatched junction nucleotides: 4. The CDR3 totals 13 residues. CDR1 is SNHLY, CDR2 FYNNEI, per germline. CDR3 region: CASRGTGVHEQYF. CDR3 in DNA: TGTGCCAGCAGGGGGACAGGGGTCCACGAGCAGTACTTC. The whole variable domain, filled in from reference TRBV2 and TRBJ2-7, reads EPEVTQTPSHQVTQMGQEVILRCVPISNHLYFYWYRQILGQKVEFLVSFYNNEISEKSEIFDDQFSVERPDGSNFTLKIRSTKLEDSAMYFCASRGTGVHEQYFGPGTRLTVT.

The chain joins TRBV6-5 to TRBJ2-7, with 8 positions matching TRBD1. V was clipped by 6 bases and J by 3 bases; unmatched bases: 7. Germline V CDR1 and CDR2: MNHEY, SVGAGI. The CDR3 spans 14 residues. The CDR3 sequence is CASRIRTGRYEQYF. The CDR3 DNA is TGTGCCAGCAGAATCAGGACAGGGCGCTACGAGCAGTACTTC.

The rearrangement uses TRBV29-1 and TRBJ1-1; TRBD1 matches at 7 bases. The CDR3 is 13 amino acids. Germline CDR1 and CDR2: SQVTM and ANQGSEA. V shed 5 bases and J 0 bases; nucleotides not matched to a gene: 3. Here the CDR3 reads CSVMGQMNTEAFF. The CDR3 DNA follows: TGCAGCGTTATGGGACAGATGAACACTGAAGCTTTCTTT.

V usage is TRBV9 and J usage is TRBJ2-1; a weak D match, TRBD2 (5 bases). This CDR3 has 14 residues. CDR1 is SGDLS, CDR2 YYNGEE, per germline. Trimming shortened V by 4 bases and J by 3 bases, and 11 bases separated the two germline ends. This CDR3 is CASSLDSYYNEQFF. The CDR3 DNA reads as TGTGCCAGCAGCTTGGACTCTTACTACAATGAGCAGTTCTTC.

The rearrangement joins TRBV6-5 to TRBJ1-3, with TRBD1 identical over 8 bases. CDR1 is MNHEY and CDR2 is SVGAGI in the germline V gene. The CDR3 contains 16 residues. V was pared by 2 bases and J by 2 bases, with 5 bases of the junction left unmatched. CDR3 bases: TGTGCCAGCAGTTACCTACAGGGGGGGACTGGAAACACCATATATTTT. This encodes CASSYLQGGTGNTIYF.

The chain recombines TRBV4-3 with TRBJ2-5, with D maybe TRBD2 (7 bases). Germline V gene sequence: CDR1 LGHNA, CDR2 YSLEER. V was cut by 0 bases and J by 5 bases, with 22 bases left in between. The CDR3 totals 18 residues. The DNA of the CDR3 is TGCGCCAGCAGCCAAGATAGGGGGGGCGCCCTTAGAGGGGAGACCCAGTACTTC. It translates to CASSQDRGGALRGETQYF.

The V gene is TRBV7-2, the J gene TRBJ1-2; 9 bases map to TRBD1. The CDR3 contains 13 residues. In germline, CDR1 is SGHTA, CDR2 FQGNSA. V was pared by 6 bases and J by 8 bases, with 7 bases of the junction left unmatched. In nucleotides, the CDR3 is TGTGCCAGCAGAACGGGACAGGGTTCGGGCTACACCTTC. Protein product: CASRTGQGSGYTF.

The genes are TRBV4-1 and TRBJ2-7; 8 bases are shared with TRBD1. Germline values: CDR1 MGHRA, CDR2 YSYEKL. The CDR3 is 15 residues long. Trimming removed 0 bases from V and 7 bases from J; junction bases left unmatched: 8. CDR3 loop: CASSQEDRVGSEQYF. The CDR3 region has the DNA TGCGCCAGCAGCCAAGAGGACAGGGTAGGTAGTGAGCAGTACTTC.

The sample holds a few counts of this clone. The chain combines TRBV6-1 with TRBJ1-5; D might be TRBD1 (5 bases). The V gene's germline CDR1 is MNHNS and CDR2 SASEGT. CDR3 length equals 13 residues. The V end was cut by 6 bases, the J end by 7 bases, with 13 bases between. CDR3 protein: CASSPRDTQPQHF. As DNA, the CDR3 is TGTGCCAGCAGCCCCAGGGATACGCAGCCCCAGCATTTT.

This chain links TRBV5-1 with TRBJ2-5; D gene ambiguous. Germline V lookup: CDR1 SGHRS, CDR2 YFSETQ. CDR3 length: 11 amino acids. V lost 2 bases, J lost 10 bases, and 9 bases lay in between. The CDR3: CASSFSEDQYF. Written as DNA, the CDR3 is TGCGCCAGCAGCTTTTCCGAGGACCAGTACTTC.